This entry lists 19 T cell receptor beta chains sequenced from one sample in a study of cytomegalovirus exposure and HLA in healthy donors. The PCR was carried out with 60 Vbeta primers and 13 Jbeta primers. Sequenced by immunoSEQ multiplex PCR; TCRdb stores in-frame clones only, minus some. The table includes 100,000 to 140,000 clones, around three quarters detected once. Specimen: PBMCs. The receptors come from a male donor in good health and CMV-seronegative.

The rearrangement uses TRBV6-1 and TRBJ2-5, with a possible D match to TRBD2 (6 bases). Looked up from germline, CDR1 is MNHNS and CDR2 is SASEGT. This CDR3 contains 16 residues. Trimming removed 4 bases from V and 9 bases from J, with 24 bases in between. CDR3 loop: CASSGLRGRGYVAQYF. The CDR3 DNA reads as TGTGCCAGCAGTGGTTTAAGGGGCCGGGGGTATGTGGCCCAGTACTTC.

The chain recombines TRBV6-5 with TRBJ2-3; the D gene is possibly TRBD2 (6 bases). Germline V gene lookup returns CDR1 MNHEY and CDR2 SVGAGI. The CDR3 runs 15 residues. V dropped 8 bases and J dropped 5 bases, with 20 bases sitting between them. The CDR3 sequence is CASAVGGAVGDTQYF. As DNA, the CDR3 is TGTGCCAGCGCCGTAGGAGGGGCCGTCGGAGATACGCAGTATTTT.

V gene TRBV15 combines with J gene TRBJ1-5, with 9 bases aligning to TRBD1. CDR3 size: 15 residues. Germline V lookup: CDR1 LNHNV, CDR2 YYDKDF (reference sequence). V was pared by 1 base and J by 4 bases, with 2 bases of the junction left unmatched. The CDR3 region has the DNA TGTGCCACCAGCAGAGGGACAGGGGATAATCAGCCCCAGCATTTT. Protein product: CATSRGTGDNQPQHF.

In its sample, this clone was seen a few times. The chain is built from TRBV15 and TRBJ1-3; TRBD1 might be the D (5 bases). Germline lookup yields CDR1 LNHNV and CDR2 YYDKDF (reference sequence). Trimming cost V 0 bases and J 4 bases, with 10 bases left between them. The CDR3 runs to 15 residues. The CDR3 loop is CATSRDLGGGNTIYF. Written as DNA, the CDR3 is TGTGCCACCAGCAGAGATCTCGGGGGAGGAAACACCATATATTTT.

This clone has just one count. This rearrangement joins TRBV27 to TRBJ2-3, with 10 bases that match TRBD2. This CDR3 comprises 16 residues. Germline V lookup: CDR1 MNHEY, CDR2 SMNVEV (reference sequence). The V and J ends lost 5 bases and 0 bases, in that order; junction bases with no gene match: 5. CDR3 DNA: TGTGCCAGCAGTCCAGGACTAGCGGAGAGCACAGATACGCAGTATTTT. Translating gives CASSPGLAESTDTQYF.

V gene TRBV4-1 combines with J gene TRBJ2-2, with TRBD2 matching 7 bases. J was trimmed by 0 bases and V by 2 bases; bases with no gene match: 3. This CDR3 spans 16 amino acids. Per the germline V gene, CDR1 is MGHRA and CDR2 is YSYEKL. The CDR3: CASSQREGANTGELFF. Here the CDR3 DNA reads TGCGCCAGCAGCCAAAGGGAGGGCGCGAACACCGGGGAGCTGTTTTTT.

This rearrangement joins TRBV7-9 to TRBJ2-1; D ambiguous. Germline loops: CDR1 SEHNR, CDR2 FQNEAQ (reference sequence). V was trimmed by 5 bases and J by 1 base, leaving 15 bases between them. The CDR3 has 16 amino acids. As DNA, the CDR3 is TGTGCCAGCAGCCCATTGTACGGGTTGTCCTACAATGAGCAGTTCTTC. Its protein product is CASSPLYGLSYNEQFF.

In its sample, this clone was seen a few times. The chain carries TRBV9 and TRBJ2-3; 11 nucleotides match TRBD2. The ends lost 0 bases at V and 4 bases at J; junction bases unmatched: 1. The length of the CDR3 is 15 residues. The germline V gene encodes CDR1 SGDLS and CDR2 YYNGEE. The CDR3 loop reads CASSVDSGRADTQYF. As DNA, the CDR3 is TGTGCCAGCAGCGTAGATAGCGGGAGGGCAGATACGCAGTATTTT.

V is TRBV2 and J is TRBJ2-1, with 10 nucleotides matching TRBD2. The CDR3 consists of 20 residues. Germline V gene lookup returns CDR1 SNHLY and CDR2 FYNNEI. Trimming took 4 bases from V and 1 from J; bases not matched to a gene: 16. The CDR3 coding sequence is TGTGCCAGCAGTGGTTTCAGAGATGAAAATAGCGGGAGGTCCTACAATGAGCAGTTCTTC. Its translation is CASSGFRDENSGRSYNEQFF.

This clone has just one count. The chain employs TRBV6-6 and TRBJ2-7; D is unresolved. Germline loops: CDR1 MNHNY, CDR2 SVGAGI (reference sequence). CDR3 length equals 13 residues. V lost 10 bases to trimming and J lost 0 bases, with 13 bases between them. CDR3 DNA sequence: TGTGCCACGTCGACACCCGACTCCTACGAGCAGTACTTC. It translates to CATSTPDSYEQYF.

The chain employs TRBV28 and TRBJ2-2; D gene unclear. V was clipped by 3 bases and J by 1 base, with 12 bases between them. Looked up from germline, CDR1 is MDHEN and CDR2 is SYDVKM. The CDR3 is made up of 16 amino acids. The CDR3 DNA reads TGTGCCAGCAGTTTCAACAGCCCAAAGAACACCGGGGAGCTGTTTTTT. It yields the protein CASSFNSPKNTGELFF.

The chain combines TRBV4-2 with TRBJ1-4, with D perhaps TRBD1 (5 bases). CDR1 and CDR2 from the germline V gene are LGHNA and YNFKEQ. V was clipped by 0 bases and J by 3 bases, with 14 bases between them. The CDR3 length is 17 residues. The CDR3 coding sequence is TGTGCCAGCAGCCAAGATACCGTAACAGGCCCTAATGAAAAACTGTTTTTT. Amino acids: CASSQDTVTGPNEKLFF.

The chain joins TRBV10-3 to TRBJ1-2, with 8 bases matching TRBD1. The germline gives CDR1 ENHRY, CDR2 SYGVKD. V lost 10 bases, J lost 4 bases, and 11 bases stayed unmatched. The CDR3 is made up of 14 amino acids. For the CDR3, the DNA is TGTGCCACACAGGACAGGGAGGGAAGCTATGGCTACACCTTC. Translation gives CATQDREGSYGYTF.

The chain is built from TRBV11-2 and TRBJ1-2, with D maybe TRBD1 (6 bases). Germline V gene sequence: CDR1 SGHAT, CDR2 FQNNGV. The V end lost 5 bases, the J end lost 4 bases, and 17 bases lay between the germline ends. The CDR3 is 15 residues long. As DNA, the CDR3 is TGTGCCAGCAGCAAATCAAAGGACAGCTTCTATGGCTACACCTTC. It specifies CASSKSKDSFYGYTF.

The chain combines TRBV27 with TRBJ2-5; D ambiguous. TRBJ2-7 explains the end of the DNA better; the J call may be wrong. Germline V gene data show CDR1 as MNHEY and CDR2 as SMNVEV (reference sequence). The CDR3 totals 13 residues. CDR3: CASSFATYYEQYF. CDR3 sequence (DNA): TGTGCCAGCAGTTTTGCCACCTACTACGAGCAGTACTTC.

V gene TRBV30 combines with J gene TRBJ1-2; perhaps TRBD1 as D (5 bases). CDR1 and CDR2 (germline): GTSNPN, SVGIG (reference sequence). This CDR3 is 13 amino acids long. Trimming stripped 3 bases from V and 3 bases from J, with 11 bases between. CDR3 nucleotide sequence: TGTGCCTGGAGCCACCAGGGTGACTATGGCTACACCTTC. This encodes CAWSHQGDYGYTF.

This clone was seen just once. The genes are TRBV2 and TRBJ2-5, with 8 bases matching TRBD1. The CDR3 length is 14 residues. Germline CDR1 and CDR2: SNHLY and FYNNEI. The V segment lost 4 bases and the J segment 5 bases; nucleotides outside the gene matches: 6. Written as DNA, the CDR3 is TGTGCCAGCAGTGGCCAGGGGGCGGGGGAGACCCAGTACTTC. Amino acids: CASSGQGAGETQYF.

This clone appeared a few times. The V call is TRBV7-9, the J call TRBJ2-7; TRBD2 agrees at 9 bases. Germline V gene data show CDR1 as SEHNR and CDR2 as FQNEAQ (reference sequence). V trimming: 5 bases; J trimming: 6 bases; junction bases outside the gene matches: 14. The CDR3 has 16 amino acids. CDR3 coding DNA: TGTGCCAGCAGCCCGAACGAGGTTAGCGGGAGTCTCGAGCAGTACTTC. Amino acids: CASSPNEVSGSLEQYF.

A remark on this clone: Other nucleotide sequences from this sample produce the same CDR3. The chain carries TRBV28 and TRBJ2-5, with TRBD1 matching 8 bases. The CDR3 totals 16 residues. In germline, CDR1 is MDHEN, CDR2 SYDVKM. Unmatched junction bases numbered 8, after V lost 3 bases and J lost 2 bases. For the CDR3, the DNA is TGTGCCAGCAGTTTGAGTCAGGGGGCTTTGCAAGAGACCCAGTACTTC. Translating gives CASSLSQGALQETQYF. Complete variable domain (other parts from reference TRBV28 and TRBJ2-5): DVKVTQSSRYLVKRTGEKVFLECVQDMDHENMFWYRQDPGLGLRLIYFSYDVKMKEKGDIPEGYSVSREKKERFSLILESASTNQTSMYLCASSLSQGALQETQYFGPGTRLLVL.